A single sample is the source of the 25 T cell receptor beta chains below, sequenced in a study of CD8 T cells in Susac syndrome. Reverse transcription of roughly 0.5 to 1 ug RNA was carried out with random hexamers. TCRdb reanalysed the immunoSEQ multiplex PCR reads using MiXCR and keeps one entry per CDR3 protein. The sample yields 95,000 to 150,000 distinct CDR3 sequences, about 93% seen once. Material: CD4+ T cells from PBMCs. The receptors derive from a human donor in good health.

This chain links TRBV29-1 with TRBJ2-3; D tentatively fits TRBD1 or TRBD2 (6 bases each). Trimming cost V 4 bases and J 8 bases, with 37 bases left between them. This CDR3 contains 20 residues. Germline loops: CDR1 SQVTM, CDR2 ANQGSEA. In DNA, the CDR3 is TGCAGCGTTGTCCCCTTAGGCCCTAGGCAAGGTAGGGCCGAGGGGGGTACGCAGTATTTT. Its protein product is CSVVPLGPRQGRAEGGTQYF.

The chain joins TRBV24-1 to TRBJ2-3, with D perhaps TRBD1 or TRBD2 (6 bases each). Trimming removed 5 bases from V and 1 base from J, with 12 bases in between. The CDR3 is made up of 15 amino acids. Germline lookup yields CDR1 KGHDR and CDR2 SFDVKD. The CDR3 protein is CATSVGGRGTDTQYF. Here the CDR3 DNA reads TGTGCCACCAGTGTGGGGGGCAGGGGCACAGATACGCAGTATTTT.

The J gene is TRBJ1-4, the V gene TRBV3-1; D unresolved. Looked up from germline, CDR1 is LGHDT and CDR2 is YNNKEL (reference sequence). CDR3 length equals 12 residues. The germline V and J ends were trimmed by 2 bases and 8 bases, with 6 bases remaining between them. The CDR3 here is CASSQPREKLFF. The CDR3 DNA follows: TGTGCCAGCAGCCAACCCAGGGAAAAACTGTTTTTT. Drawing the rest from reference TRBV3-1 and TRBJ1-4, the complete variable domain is DTAVSQTPKYLVTQMGNDKSIKCEQNLGHDTMYWYKQDSKKFLKIMFSYNNKELIINETVPNRFSPKSPDKAHLNLHINSLELGDSAVYFCASSQPREKLFFGSGTQLSVL.

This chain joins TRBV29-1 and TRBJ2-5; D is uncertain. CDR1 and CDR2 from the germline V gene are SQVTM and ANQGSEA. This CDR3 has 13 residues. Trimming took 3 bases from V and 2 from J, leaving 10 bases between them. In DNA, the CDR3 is TGCAGCGTTGATGGTAAATTTCAAGAGACCCAGTACTTC. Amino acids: CSVDGKFQETQYF.

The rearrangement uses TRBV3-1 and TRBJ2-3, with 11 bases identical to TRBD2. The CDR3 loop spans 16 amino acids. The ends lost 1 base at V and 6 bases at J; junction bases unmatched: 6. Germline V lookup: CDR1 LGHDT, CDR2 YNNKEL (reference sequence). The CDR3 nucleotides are TGTGCCAGCAGCCAAGCTGAGACTAGCGGGATGGATACGCAGTATTTT. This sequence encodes CASSQAETSGMDTQYF.

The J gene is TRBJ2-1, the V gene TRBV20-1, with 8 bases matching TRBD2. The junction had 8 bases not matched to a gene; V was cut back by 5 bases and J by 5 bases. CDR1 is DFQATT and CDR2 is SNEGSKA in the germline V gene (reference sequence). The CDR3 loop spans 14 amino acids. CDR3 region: CSASPGLGNNEQFF. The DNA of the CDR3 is TGCAGTGCTTCGCCGGGACTAGGAAACAATGAGCAGTTCTTC.

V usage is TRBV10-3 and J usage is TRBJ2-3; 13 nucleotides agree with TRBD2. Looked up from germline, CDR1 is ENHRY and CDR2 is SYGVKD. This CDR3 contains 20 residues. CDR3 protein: CASHPWQGRLAGGITDTQYF. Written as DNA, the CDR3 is TGTGCTTCCCACCCGTGGCAGGGGAGACTAGCGGGGGGAATCACAGATACGCAGTATTTT.

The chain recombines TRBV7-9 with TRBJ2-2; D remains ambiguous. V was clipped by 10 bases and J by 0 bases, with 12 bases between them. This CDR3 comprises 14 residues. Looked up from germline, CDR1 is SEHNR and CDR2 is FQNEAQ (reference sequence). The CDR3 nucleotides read TGTGCCACCCGTGACACCGCGAACACCGGGGAGCTGTTTTTT. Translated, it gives CATRDTANTGELFF.

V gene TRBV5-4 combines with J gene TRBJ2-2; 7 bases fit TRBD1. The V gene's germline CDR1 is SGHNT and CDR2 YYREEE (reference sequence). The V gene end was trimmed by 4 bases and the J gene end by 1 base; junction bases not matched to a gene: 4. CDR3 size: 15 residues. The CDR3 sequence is CASSDRDRNTGELFF. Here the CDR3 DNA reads TGTGCCAGCAGCGACCGGGACAGGAACACCGGGGAGCTGTTTTTT.

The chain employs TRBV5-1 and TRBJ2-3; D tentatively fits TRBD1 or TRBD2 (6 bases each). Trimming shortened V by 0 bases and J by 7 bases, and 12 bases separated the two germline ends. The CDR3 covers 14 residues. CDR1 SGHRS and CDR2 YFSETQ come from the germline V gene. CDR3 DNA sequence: TGCGCCAGCAGCTTGGAGGAGGGGGTGAATACGCAGTATTTT. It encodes CASSLEEGVNTQYF.

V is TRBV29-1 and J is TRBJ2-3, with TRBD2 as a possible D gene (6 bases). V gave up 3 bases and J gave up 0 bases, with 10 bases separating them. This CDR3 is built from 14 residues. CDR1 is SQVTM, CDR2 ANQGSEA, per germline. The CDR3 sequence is CSVDGAGSTDTQYF. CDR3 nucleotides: TGCAGCGTTGACGGAGCGGGTAGCACAGATACGCAGTATTTT.

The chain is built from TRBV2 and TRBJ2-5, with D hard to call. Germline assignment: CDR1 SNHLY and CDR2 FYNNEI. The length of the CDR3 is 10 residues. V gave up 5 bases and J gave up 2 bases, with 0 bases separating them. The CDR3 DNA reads TGTGCCAGCAGTCAAGAGACCCAGTACTTC. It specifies CASSQETQYF.

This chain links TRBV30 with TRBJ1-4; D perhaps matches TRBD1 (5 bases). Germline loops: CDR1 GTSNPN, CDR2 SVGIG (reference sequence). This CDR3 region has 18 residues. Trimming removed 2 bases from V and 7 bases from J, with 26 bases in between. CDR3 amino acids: CAWSLWDGSGVVVEKLFF. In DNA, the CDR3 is TGTGCCTGGAGTCTCTGGGACGGCAGTGGGGTAGTCGTTGAAAAACTGTTTTTT. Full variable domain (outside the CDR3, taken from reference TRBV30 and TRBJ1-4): SQTIHQWPATLVQPVGSPLSLECTVEGTSNPNLYWYRQAAGRGLQLLFYSVGIGQISSEVPQNLSASRPQDRQFILSSKKLLLSDSGFYLCAWSLWDGSGVVVEKLFFGSGTQLSVL.

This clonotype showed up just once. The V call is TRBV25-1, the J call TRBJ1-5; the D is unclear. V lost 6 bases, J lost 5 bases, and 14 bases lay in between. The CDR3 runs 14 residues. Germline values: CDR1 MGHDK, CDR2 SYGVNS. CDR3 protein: CASSGLFGDQPQHF. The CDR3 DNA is TGTGCCAGCAGCGGCCTCTTTGGGGATCAGCCCCAGCATTTT.

The DNA for the CDR3 is TGTGCCAGCGAGAGGGGGGTCGGGACCGGGGAGCTGTTTTTT. This gives the protein CASERGVGTGELFF. The rearrangement links TRBV2 to TRBJ2-2; D tentatively fits TRBD1 or TRBD2 (6 bases each). Germline V gives CDR1 SNHLY, CDR2 FYNNEI. This CDR3 region has 14 residues. Trimming took 8 bases from V and 5 from J, leaving 15 bases between them.

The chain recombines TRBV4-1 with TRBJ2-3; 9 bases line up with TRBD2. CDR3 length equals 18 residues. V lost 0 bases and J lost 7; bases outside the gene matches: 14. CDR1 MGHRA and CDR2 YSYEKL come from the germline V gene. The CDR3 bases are TGCGCCAGCAGCCAAGAAGGGACTAGAGCGGGAGGCCATAATACGCAGTATTTT. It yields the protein CASSQEGTRAGGHNTQYF.

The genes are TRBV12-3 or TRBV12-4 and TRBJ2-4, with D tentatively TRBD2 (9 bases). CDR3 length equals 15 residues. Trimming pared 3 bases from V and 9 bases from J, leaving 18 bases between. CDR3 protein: CASSFPGGGRGIQYF. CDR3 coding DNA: TGTGCCAGCAGTTTCCCAGGGGGCGGGAGGGGCATTCAGTACTTC.

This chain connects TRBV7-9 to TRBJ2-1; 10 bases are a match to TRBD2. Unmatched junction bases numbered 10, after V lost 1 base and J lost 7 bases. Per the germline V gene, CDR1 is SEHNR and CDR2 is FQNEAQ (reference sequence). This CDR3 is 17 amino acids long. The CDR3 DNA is TGTGCCAGCAGCTTAGTGAGGGAACTAGCGGGACGGAATGAGCAGTTCTTC. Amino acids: CASSLVRELAGRNEQFF. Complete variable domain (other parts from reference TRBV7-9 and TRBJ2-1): DTGVSQNPRHKITKRGQNVTFRCDPISEHNRLYWYRQTLGQGPEFLTYFQNEAQLEKSRLLSDRFSAERPKGSFSTLEIQRTEQGDSAMYLCASSLVRELAGRNEQFFGPGTRLTVL.

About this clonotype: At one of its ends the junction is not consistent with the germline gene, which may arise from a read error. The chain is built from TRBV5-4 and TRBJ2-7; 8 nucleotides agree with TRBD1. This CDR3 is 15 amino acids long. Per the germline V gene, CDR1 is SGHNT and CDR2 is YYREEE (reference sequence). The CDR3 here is CASSLAEWTGRKEDF. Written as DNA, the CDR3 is TGTGCCAGCAGCTTGGCGGAGTGGACAGGGCGAAAGGAGGACTTC.

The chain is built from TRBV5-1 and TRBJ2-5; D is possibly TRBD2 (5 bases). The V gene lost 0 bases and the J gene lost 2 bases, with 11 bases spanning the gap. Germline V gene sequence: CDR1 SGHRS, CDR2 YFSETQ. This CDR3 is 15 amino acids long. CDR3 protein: CASSLATGRQETQYF. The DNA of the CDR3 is TGCGCCAGCAGCTTGGCGACGGGGAGACAAGAGACCCAGTACTTC.

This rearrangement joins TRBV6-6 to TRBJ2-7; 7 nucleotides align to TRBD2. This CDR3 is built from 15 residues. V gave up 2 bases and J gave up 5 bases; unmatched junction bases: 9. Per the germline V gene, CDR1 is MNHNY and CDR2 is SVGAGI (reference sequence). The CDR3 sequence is CASSYGLADFDEQYF. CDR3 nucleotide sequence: TGTGCCAGCAGTTACGGGCTAGCGGACTTCGACGAGCAGTACTTC.

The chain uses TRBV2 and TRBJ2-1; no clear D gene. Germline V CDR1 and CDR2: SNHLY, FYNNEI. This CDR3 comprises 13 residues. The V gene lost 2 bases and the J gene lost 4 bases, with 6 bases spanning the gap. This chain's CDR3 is CASSERQYNEQFF. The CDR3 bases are TGTGCCAGCAGTGAACGTCAGTACAATGAGCAGTTCTTC. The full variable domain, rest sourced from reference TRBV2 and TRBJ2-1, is EPEVTQTPSHQVTQMGQEVILRCVPISNHLYFYWYRQILGQKVEFLVSFYNNEISEKSEIFDDQFSVERPDGSNFTLKIRSTKLEDSAMYFCASSERQYNEQFFGPGTRLTVL.

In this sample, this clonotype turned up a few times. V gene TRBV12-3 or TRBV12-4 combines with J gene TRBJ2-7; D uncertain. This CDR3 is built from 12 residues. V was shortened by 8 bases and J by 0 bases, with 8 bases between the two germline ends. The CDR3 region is CASSLGSYEQYF. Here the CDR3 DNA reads TGTGCCAGCTCCCTGGGCTCCTACGAGCAGTACTTC.

The CDR3 loop reads CASSEGLAPSHNEQFF. CDR3 sequence (DNA): TGTGCCAGCAGTGAAGGACTAGCGCCTTCCCACAATGAGCAGTTCTTC. The chain links TRBV25-1 to TRBJ2-1, with 9 nucleotides matching TRBD2. Germline assignment: CDR1 MGHDK and CDR2 SYGVNS. The CDR3 runs 16 residues. Unmatched junction bases numbered 7, after V lost 2 bases and J lost 5 bases.

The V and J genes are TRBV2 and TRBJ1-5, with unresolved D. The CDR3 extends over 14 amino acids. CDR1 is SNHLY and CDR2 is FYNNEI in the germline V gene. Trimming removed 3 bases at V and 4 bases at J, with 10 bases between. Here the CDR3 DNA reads TGTGCCAGCAGTGAGGGAGGAAGGAATCAGCCCCAGCATTTT. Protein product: CASSEGGRNQPQHF. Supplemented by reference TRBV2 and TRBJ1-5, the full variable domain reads EPEVTQTPSHQVTQMGQEVILRCVPISNHLYFYWYRQILGQKVEFLVSFYNNEISEKSEIFDDQFSVERPDGSNFTLKIRSTKLEDSAMYFCASSEGGRNQPQHFGDGTRLSIL.